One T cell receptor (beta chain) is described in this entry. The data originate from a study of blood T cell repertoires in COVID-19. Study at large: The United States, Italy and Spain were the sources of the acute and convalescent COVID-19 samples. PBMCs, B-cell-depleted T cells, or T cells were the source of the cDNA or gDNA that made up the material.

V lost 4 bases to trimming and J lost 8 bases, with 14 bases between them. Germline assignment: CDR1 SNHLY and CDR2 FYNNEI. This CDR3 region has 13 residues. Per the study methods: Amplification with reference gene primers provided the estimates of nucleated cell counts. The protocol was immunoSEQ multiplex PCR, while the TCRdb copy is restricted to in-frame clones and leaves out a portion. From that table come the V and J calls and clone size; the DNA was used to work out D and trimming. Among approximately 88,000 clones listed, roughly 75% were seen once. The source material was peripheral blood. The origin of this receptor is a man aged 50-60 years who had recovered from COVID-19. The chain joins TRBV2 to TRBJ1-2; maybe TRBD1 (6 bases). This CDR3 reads CASSAQGNSGYTF. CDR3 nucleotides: TGTGCCAGCAGTGCACAGGGAAACTCCGGCTACACCTTC.